Listed below are T cell receptor beta chains from one sample, sequenced in a study of vaccination and CD4 T cells after COVID-19. Which antigens these TCRs recognize remains unknown. TCRdb reanalysed the PCR reads using MiXCR and keeps one entry per CDR3 protein. The sample includes more than 15,000 distinct CDR3 sequences, 67% seen only once; the top ten take more than 7.5%. Material: CD4+ T cells from blood, cultured in vitro. The receptors shown here come from a human donor who had recovered from COVID-19. Both conserved end residues are part of each CDR3.

v_gene	j_gene	CDR3aa
TRBV6-5	TRBJ1-6	CASSYSDRVGSPLHF
TRBV7-3	TRBJ2-5	CASRETGTEGETQYF
TRBV7-9	TRBJ1-5	CASSLGVGFSNQPQHF
TRBV7-2	TRBJ2-7	CASSLEIPPYEQYF
TRBV5-6	TRBJ1-3	CASSYDSGNTIYF
TRBV3-1	TRBJ1-2	CASSQECPRDGYTF
TRBV27	TRBJ1-1	CASSLRGAEAFF
TRBV6-1	TRBJ2-7	CASRKNREIAYEQYF
TRBV19	TRBJ2-2	CASRRPLGRGETGELFF
TRBV18	TRBJ1-5	CASSPFGQRNQPQHF
TRBV7-8	TRBJ1-3	CASSLGGKTFGNTIYF
TRBV7-9	TRBJ1-4	CASSRWVGSTNEKLFF
TRBV20-1	TRBJ1-2	CSAPGNGYTF
TRBV29-1	TRBJ1-2	CSAPSPDSGANYGYTF
TRBV6-1	TRBJ2-5	CASSKDRVQTQYF
TRBV7-8	TRBJ1-5	CASSLRQGTVGEPQHF
TRBV28	TRBJ2-4	CASSFLGEGKNIQYF
TRBV11-2	TRBJ1-5	CASSSVGGSNQPQHF
TRBV20-1	TRBJ2-3	CSARWRGADTQYF
TRBV6-1	TRBJ2-2	CASSEGSSGWNTGELFF
TRBV7-9	TRBJ1-2	CASSLASFNYGYTF
TRBV3-1	TRBJ2-7	CASSPSDRTLYEQYF
TRBV2	TRBJ2-2	CASSPTGMNTGELFF
TRBV20-1	TRBJ1-1	CSPGTGVFNTEAFF
TRBV12-3/TRBV12-4	TRBJ1-2	CASSRQGSNYGYTF
TRBV21-1	TRBJ1-5	CASSNGTGKHTRNQPQHF
TRBV24-1	TRBJ1-6	CATSGGGEAPLHF
TRBV6-1	TRBJ2-5	CASSGVQETQYF
TRBV6-1	TRBJ2-6	CASSTSGANVLTF
TRBV6-2/TRBV6-3	TRBJ1-2	CASSYSRGNYGYTF
TRBV7-7	TRBJ2-2	CASSLALMGPTGELFF
TRBV6-1	TRBJ1-5	CASGARGDQPQHF
TRBV20-1	TRBJ1-2	CSARGGGYSYGYTF
TRBV7-8	TRBJ2-7	CASSLAGGPYYEQYF
TRBV6-2/TRBV6-3	TRBJ2-5	CASSYNPGLAGQETQYF
TRBV6-5	TRBJ1-2	CASSSGGDGYTF
TRBV6-5	TRBJ2-7	CASSYSRTSKADEQYF
TRBV6-2/TRBV6-3	TRBJ2-5	CASSYYLQGARETQYF
TRBV7-9	TRBJ1-6	CASSLIGARNSPLHF
TRBV7-2	TRBJ1-5	CASSLGSGTALAQHF
TRBV29-1	TRBJ1-1	CSGRFVGGGERAFF
TRBV15	TRBJ1-1	CATSSPRRNTEAFF
TRBV28	TRBJ1-5	CASIGQVNQPQHF
TRBV6-2/TRBV6-3	TRBJ2-1	CASRRLVTEQFF
TRBV19	TRBJ1-5	CASSRGGAEPQHF
TRBV6-1	TRBJ1-1	CATRQGSGNTEAFF
TRBV7-6	TRBJ2-1	CASSAQPGTGNNEQFF
TRBV7-9	TRBJ2-7	CASSLGRGTGSSYEQYF
TRBV24-1	TRBJ1-2	CATSDRRGNYGYTF
TRBV6-1	TRBJ2-1	CATKLSSGRRNEQFF
TRBV6-1	TRBJ1-2	CASSPTGTRGYGYTF
TRBV4-1	TRBJ1-2	CASSPLDRAANYGYTF